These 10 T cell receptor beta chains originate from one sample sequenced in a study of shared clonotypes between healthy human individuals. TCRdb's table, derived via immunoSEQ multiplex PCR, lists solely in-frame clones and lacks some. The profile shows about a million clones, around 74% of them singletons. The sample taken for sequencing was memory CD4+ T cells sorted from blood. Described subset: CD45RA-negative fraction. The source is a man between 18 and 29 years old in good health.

The CDR3, as DNA: TGTGCCTGGAGTGTCCAGCTTAATTCACCCCTCCACTTT. This encodes CAWSVQLNSPLHF. This rearrangement joins TRBV30 to TRBJ1-6; D gene uncertain. V lost 0 bases and J 6 bases, leaving 6 bases between the germline ends. From germline, CDR1 is GTSNPN and CDR2 SVGIG (reference sequence). CDR3 size: 13 residues.

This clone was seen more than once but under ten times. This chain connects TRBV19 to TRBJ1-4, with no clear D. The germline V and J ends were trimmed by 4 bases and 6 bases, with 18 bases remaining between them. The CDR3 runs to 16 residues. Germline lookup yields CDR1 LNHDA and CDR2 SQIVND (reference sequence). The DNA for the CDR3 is TGTGCCAGTAGTAATATGTGGGGAGTACAACATGAAAAACTGTTTTTT. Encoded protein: CASSNMWGVQHEKLFF.

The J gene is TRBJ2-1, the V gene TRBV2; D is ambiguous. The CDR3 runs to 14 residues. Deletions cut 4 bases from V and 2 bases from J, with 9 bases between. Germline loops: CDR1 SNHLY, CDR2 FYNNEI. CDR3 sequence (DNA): TGTGCCAGCAGTGTTCTTTCCACCTACAATGAGCAGTTCTTC. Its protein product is CASSVLSTYNEQFF.

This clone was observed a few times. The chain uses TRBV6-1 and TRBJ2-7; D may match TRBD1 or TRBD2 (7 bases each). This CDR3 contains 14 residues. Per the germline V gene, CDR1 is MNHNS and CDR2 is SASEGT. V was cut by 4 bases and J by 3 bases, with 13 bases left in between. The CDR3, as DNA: TGTGCCAGCAGTGGACAGGGAGGGAACTACGAGCAGTACTTC. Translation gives CASSGQGGNYEQYF.

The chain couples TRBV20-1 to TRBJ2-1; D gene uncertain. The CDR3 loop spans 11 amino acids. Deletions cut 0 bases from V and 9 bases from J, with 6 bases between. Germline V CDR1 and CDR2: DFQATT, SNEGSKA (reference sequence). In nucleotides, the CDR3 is TGCAGTGCTAGAGATACCGTTGAGCAGTTCTTC. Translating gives CSARDTVEQFF.

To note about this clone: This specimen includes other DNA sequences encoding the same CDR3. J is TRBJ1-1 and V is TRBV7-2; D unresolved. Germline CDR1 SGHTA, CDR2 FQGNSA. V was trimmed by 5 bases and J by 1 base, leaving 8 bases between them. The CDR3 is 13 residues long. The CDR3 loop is CASSQRRNTEAFF. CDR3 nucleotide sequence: TGTGCCAGCAGCCAGAGAAGGAACACTGAAGCTTTCTTT.

CDR3 DNA: TGTGCCATCAGGGGGACAGGTGGGGTGAACACTGAAGCTTTCTTT. Its translation is CAIRGTGGVNTEAFF. The V and J genes are TRBV10-3 and TRBJ1-1, with 8 bases lining up with TRBD1. Germline V gives CDR1 ENHRY, CDR2 SYGVKD. Trimming cost V 6 bases and J 0 bases; bases outside gene matches: 6. CDR3 length equals 15 residues.

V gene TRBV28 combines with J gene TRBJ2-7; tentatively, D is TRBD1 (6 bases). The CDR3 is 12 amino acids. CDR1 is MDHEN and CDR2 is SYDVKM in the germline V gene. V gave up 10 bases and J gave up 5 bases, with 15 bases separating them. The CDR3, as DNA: TGTGCCACTCGGGACACCTACAACGAGCAGTACTTC. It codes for CATRDTYNEQYF.

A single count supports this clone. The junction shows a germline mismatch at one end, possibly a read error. CDR3 in amino acids: CASSPPSDNEQFF. As DNA, the CDR3 is TGTGCCAGCTCACCACCCTCCGACAATGAGCAGTTCTTC. The chain recombines TRBV18 with TRBJ2-1; no definite D call. Germline values: CDR1 KGHSH, CDR2 LQKENI. This CDR3 is built from 13 residues.

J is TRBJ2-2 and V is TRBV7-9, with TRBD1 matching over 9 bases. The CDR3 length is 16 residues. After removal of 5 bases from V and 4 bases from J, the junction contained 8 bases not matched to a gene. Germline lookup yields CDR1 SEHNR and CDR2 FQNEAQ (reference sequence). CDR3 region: CASSPGTGFLTGELFF. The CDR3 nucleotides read TGTGCCAGCAGCCCGGGGACAGGGTTCCTCACCGGGGAGCTGTTTTTT.